This T cell receptor (beta chain) was sequenced in a study of regulatory T cells in long-lasting Graves disease. Across the study: Antithyroid drugs had been taken under 3 months by newly diagnosed Graves' patients.

The germline CDR1 and CDR2 sequences are MNHEY and SMNVEV (reference sequence). This CDR3 region has 13 residues. The germline V and J ends were trimmed by 3 bases and 3 bases, with 8 bases remaining between them. Time point denoted: newly diagnosed GD, antithyroid drugs for less than 3 months. PBMCs provided the RNA from which the TCR library was made. Study-level findings and limits: Reduced TCR diversity was observed in persistent Graves' patients versus newly diagnosed patients.

This clonotype has only a few counts. The antigen is undetermined. With iRepertoire HTBI primers and Arm-PCR of CDR3 regions, TCR beta libraries were built. TCRdb independently ran MiXCR on the multiplex PCR reads; one entry per CDR3 protein. Of roughly 560,000 distinct CDR3 sequences listed, approximately 12% were seen once; the top ten hold roughly 8.2%. This sample also appeared in a second study, on T cells in Graves' hyperthyroidism and ophthalmopathy. That study adds: Most thyroid clonotypes expanded above 0.001 were also detected in blood.

The sequence was obtained from a woman aged 25 to 39 with Graves disease. The sequenced sample was peripheral blood mononuclear cells (PBMCs), obtained at new diagnosis, from a patient treated with antithyroid drugs. The chain recombines TRBV27 with TRBJ2-5, with TRBD1 as a possible D gene (5 bases). The chain's CDR3 is CASSLIGEETQYF. The CDR3 nucleotides are TGTGCCAGCAGTTTGATAGGGGAAGAGACCCAGTACTTC.